This T cell receptor beta chain stems from a study of T-cell memory formation after mild COVID-19. Study outcomes and limitations: Clones shrinking from day 15 to 85 showed even CD4/CD8 mixes; later expanders tilted CD4+.

This clonotype has more than one count but fewer than ten. Its antigen is undetermined. The germline gives CDR1 MNHEY, CDR2 SVGAGI. The junction had 4 bases not matched to a gene; V was cut back by 6 bases and J by 3 bases. This CDR3 has 13 residues. TCRdb used MiXCR to reprocess the 5' RACE reads, holding one entry per CDR3 protein. This sample yields approximately 260,000 distinct CDR3 sequences, of which under 20% are seen a single time; more than 20% belongs to the top ten. Sequenced material: PBMCs or a T cell subset sorted from them (not recorded which). This chain connects TRBV6-5 to TRBJ1-1; 7 positions agree with TRBD1. The TCR originated in a man aged 18 to 30 who had mild COVID-19 (a few samples of this study predate the infection). Cell type and time point are not known. CDR3 DNA: TGTGCCAGCAGGAGAGACAGGGACACTGAAGCTTTCTTT. This sequence encodes CASRRDRDTEAFF.